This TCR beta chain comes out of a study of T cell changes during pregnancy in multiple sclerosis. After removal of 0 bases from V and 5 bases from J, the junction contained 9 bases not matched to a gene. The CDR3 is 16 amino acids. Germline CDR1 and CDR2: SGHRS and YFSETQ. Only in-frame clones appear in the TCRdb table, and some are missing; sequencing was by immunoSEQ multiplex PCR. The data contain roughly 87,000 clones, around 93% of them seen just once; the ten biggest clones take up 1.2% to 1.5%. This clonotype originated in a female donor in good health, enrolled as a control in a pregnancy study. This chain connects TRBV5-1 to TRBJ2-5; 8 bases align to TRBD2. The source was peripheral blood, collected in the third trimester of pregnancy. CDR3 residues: CASSLAVAGGRETQYF. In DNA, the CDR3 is TGCGCCAGCAGCTTGGCCGTCGCGGGAGGCCGGGAGACCCAGTACTTC.